This TCR beta chain was observed in a study of T cells in Graves' hyperthyroidism and ophthalmopathy. This clonotype was counted between two and nine times. The antigen is not known. There were TCR beta CDR3 regions amplified from RNA transcripts. TCR CDR3 underwent first-round RT-PCR with the HTBI primer set. MiXCR, run by TCRdb on the multiplex PCR reads, gives a single entry per CDR3 protein. The sample has hundreds of thousands of distinct CDR3 sequences, less than 25% seen once; the top ten hold around a third. Findings and limits, study-wide: In simple terms, a model built on 13 V-J features told ophthalmopathy apart from stable hyperthyroidism.

Ophthalmopathy patients showed a Clinical Activity Score of at least 3, NOSPECS grade of at least 4 and duration under 3 months. Orbital computed tomography and thyroid ultrasound, together with serum TRAb and thyroxine and clinical symptoms, were used for diagnoses. The PBMCs studied were ones that came from about 9.9 ml fresh peripheral blood. The receptor's source is a man aged 25 to 45 with Graves' ophthalmopathy. Sequenced material: blood.

CDR3 in DNA: TGTGCCAGCAGTTTAGGCTTCACTAGCGAGGGTACGCAGTATTTT. Protein product: CASSLGFTSEGTQYF. This chain connects TRBV12-3 or TRBV12-4 to TRBJ2-3; 7 bases are shared with TRBD2. The CDR3 runs to 15 residues. The ends lost 1 base at V and 8 bases at J; junction bases unmatched: 9.